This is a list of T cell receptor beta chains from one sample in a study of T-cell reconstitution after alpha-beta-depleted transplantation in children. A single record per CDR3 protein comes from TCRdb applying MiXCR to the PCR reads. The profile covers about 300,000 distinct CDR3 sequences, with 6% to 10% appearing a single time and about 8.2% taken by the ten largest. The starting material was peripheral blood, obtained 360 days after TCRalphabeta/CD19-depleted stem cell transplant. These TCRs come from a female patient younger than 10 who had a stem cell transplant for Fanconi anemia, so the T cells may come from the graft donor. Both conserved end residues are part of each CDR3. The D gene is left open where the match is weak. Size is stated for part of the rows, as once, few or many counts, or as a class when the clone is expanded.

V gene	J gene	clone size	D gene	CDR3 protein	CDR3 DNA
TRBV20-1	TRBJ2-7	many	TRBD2	CSATTSGAYEQYF	TGCAGTGCCACGACTAGCGGGGCCTACGAGCAGTACTTC
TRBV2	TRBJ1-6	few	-	CASSDWGYNSPLHF	TGTGCCAGCAGTGACTGGGGCTATAATTCACCCCTCCACTTT
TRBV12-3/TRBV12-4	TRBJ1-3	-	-	CAGSSQGRGNTIYF	TGTGCCGGCAGTTCACAAGGCAGAGGAAACACCATATATTTT
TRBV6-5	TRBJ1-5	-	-	CASSYLILGQGGNQPQHF	TGTGCCAGCAGTTACTTAATTCTGGGGCAGGGTGGGAATCAGCCCCAGCATTTT
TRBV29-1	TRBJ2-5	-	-	CSVEGVSGVKETQYF	TGCAGCGTTGAAGGGGTATCGGGAGTAAAAGAGACCCAGTACTTC
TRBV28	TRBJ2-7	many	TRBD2	CASHSIGRDLLEQYF	TGTGCCAGCCATAGTATCGGGAGGGACCTACTTGAGCAGTACTTC
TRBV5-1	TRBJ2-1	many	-	CASSLSAAGGQYNEQFF	TGCGCCAGCAGCTTGTCAGCAGCGGGCGGCCAGTACAATGAGCAGTTCTTC
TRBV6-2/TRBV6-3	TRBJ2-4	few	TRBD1	CASSFLQDRGGNIQYF	TGTGCCAGCAGTTTCTTACAGGACAGGGGAGGAAACATTCAGTACTTC
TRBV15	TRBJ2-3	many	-	CATSRDRAVSTDTQYF	TGTGCCACCAGCAGAGATCGAGCGGTGAGCACAGATACGCAGTATTTT
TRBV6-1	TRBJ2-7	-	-	CASSERDRGSYEQYF	TGTGCCAGCAGTGAAAGGGATAGGGGTTCCTACGAGCAGTACTTC
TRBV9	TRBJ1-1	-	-	CASSVNPISRGGRATEAFF	TGTGCCAGCAGCGTAAACCCCATTTCCCGGGGGGGACGGGCCACTGAAGCTTTCTTT
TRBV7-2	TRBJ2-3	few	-	CASSWKGADTQYF	TGTGCCAGCAGCTGGAAGGGCGCAGATACGCAGTATTTT
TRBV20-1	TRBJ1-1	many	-	CSAGGRRDTEAFF	TGCAGTGCCGGAGGGAGGCGCGACACTGAAGCTTTCTTT
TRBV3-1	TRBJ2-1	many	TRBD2	CASSDTERGAMRSSYNEQFF	TGTGCCAGCAGCGATACCGAGCGGGGGGCCATGAGGAGCTCCTACAATGAGCAGTTCTTC
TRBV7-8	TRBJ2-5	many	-	CASSLVRGAEQETQYF	TGTGCCAGCAGCTTAGTTCGGGGGGCTGAACAAGAGACCCAGTACTTC
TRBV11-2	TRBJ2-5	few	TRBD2	CASSLEGGGGAFVETQYF	TGTGCCAGCAGCTTAGAAGGGGGCGGGGGGGCGTTTGTTGAGACCCAGTACTTC
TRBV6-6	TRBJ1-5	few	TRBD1	CAIQTGTGGDQPQHF	TGTGCCATCCAGACAGGGACAGGGGGAGATCAGCCCCAGCATTTT
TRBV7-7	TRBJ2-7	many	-	CASSLSTASYEQYF	TGTGCCAGCAGCCTCTCGACTGCCTCCTACGAGCAGTACTTC
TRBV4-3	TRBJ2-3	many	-	CASSQWRGRTDTQYF	TGCGCCAGCAGCCAATGGCGGGGACGGACAGATACGCAGTATTTT
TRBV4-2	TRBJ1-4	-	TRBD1	CASRGQGEKLFF	TGTGCCAGCCGAGGACAGGGCGAAAAACTGTTTTTT